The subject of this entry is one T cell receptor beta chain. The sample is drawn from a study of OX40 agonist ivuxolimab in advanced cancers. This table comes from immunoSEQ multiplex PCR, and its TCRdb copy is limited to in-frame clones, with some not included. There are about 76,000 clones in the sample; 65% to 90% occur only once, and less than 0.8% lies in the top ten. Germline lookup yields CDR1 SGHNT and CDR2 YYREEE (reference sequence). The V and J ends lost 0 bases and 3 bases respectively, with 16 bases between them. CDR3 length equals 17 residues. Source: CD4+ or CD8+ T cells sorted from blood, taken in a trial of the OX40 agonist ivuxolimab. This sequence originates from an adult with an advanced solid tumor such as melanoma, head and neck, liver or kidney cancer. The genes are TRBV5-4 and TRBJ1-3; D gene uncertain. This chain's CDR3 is CASSLAVTASGGNTIYF. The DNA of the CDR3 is TGTGCCAGCAGCTTGGCTGTGACCGCGTCTGGTGGAAACACCATATATTTT.